This TCR beta chain was captured in a study of blood T cell repertoires in COVID-19. Looking at the study overall: Samples of COVID-19 (acute and convalescent) were obtained from the United States, Italy and Spain.

Germline-derived CDR1 and CDR2 are SGHRS and YFSETQ. The CDR3 contains 15 residues. V lost 0 bases, J lost 10 bases, and 5 bases stayed unmatched. Original processing methods: Estimated nucleated cell counts came from reference gene primer amplification. The assay was immunoSEQ multiplex PCR, and TCRdb's table has in-frame clones only and misses some. That table furnishes V, J and clone size, whereas the DNA furnished D and trimming. Here the sample spans 130,000 to 150,000 clones, around four fifths being singletons. This chain joins TRBV5-1 and TRBJ2-1; 12 bases are a match to TRBD1. This receptor was taken from a human donor in a cohort sampled during active COVID-19. Sequencing used peripheral blood. Here the CDR3 reads CASSLEGQGADEQFF. The CDR3 nucleotides read TGCGCCAGCAGCTTGGAGGGACAGGGGGCGGACGAGCAGTTCTTC.